A single sample is the source of the 15 T cell receptor beta chains below, sequenced in a study of CD8 T cells in Susac syndrome. The RNA input was about 0.45 to 1 ug, and it was reverse transcribed with random hexamers. Using its own MiXCR run on the immunoSEQ multiplex PCR reads, TCRdb lists one record per CDR3 protein. The sample comprises about 210,000 distinct CDR3 sequences, approximately 93% of which are singletons, and around 0.096% rests with the top ten. The sequenced sample was CD4+ T cells from PBMCs. The receptors were gathered from a human donor in good health.

This CDR3 is CASSALRGSNQPQHF. The CDR3 nucleotides read TGTGCCAGCAGTGCTCTTAGGGGGAGCAATCAGCCCCAGCATTTT. The chain uses TRBV6-5 and TRBJ1-5; perhaps TRBD1 as D (6 bases). Germline lookup yields CDR1 MNHEY and CDR2 SVGAGI. This CDR3 region has 15 residues. Trimming removed 5 bases at V and 1 base at J, with 12 bases between.

This rearrangement joins TRBV29-1 to TRBJ2-7; the match to TRBD1 covers 10 bases. The CDR3 runs 12 residues. CDR1 and CDR2 from the germline V gene are SQVTM and ANQGSEA. V trimming: 7 bases; J trimming: 5 bases; junction bases outside the gene matches: 5. The CDR3 loop reads CSGGTGVNEQYF. CDR3 nucleotide sequence: TGCAGCGGCGGGACAGGGGTCAACGAGCAGTACTTC.

This clonotype was seen just once. This rearrangement joins TRBV28 to TRBJ2-7; D is unclear. In germline, CDR1 is MDHEN, CDR2 SYDVKM. V lost 7 bases and J lost 3, with 10 bases in between. The CDR3 loop spans 12 amino acids. The CDR3 sequence is CASNRQGYEQYV. CDR3 nucleotide sequence: TGTGCCAGCAATAGACAAGGCTACGAGCAGTACGTC.

The chain links TRBV28 to TRBJ2-2; TRBD1 matches 10 bases. J lost 6 bases, V lost 5 bases, and 9 bases had no gene match. The CDR3 extends over 16 amino acids. Germline values: CDR1 MDHEN, CDR2 SYDVKM. The chain's CDR3 is CASSGKDRGVAGELFF. CDR3 sequence (DNA): TGTGCCAGCAGTGGAAAGGACAGGGGGGTTGCCGGGGAGCTGTTTTTT.

The rearrangement joins TRBV30 to TRBJ1-4, with D perhaps TRBD1 (5 bases). Germline assignment: CDR1 GTSNPN and CDR2 SVGIG (reference sequence). CDR3 length: 13 amino acids. Trimming took 5 bases from V and 4 from J, leaving 11 bases between them. Here the CDR3 reads CAWAWGYNEKLFF. CDR3 bases: TGTGCCTGGGCGTGGGGGTATAATGAAAAACTGTTTTTT.

The chain has TRBV18 and TRBJ1-2; TRBD1 agrees at 8 bases. V trimming: 4 bases; J trimming: 6 bases; junction bases outside the gene matches: 4. The V gene's germline CDR1 is KGHSH and CDR2 LQKENI. This CDR3 spans 13 amino acids. The CDR3 loop reads CASSQAGGNGYTF. CDR3 sequence (DNA): TGTGCCAGCTCACAGGCAGGGGGCAATGGCTACACCTTC.

This chain links TRBV7-9 with TRBJ1-4; 7 bases map to TRBD1. The CDR3 spans 14 residues. With 5 bases clipped from V and 6 bases from J, the junction kept 6 bases outside the gene matches. Germline V gene data show CDR1 as SEHNR and CDR2 as FQNEAQ (reference sequence). The CDR3 bases are TGTGCCAGCAGCCCCCGGGACAGCTATGAAAAACTGTTTTTT. Translated: CASSPRDSYEKLFF.

CDR3: CASSLGQGRADGYTF. CDR3 bases: TGTGCCAGCAGCTTAGGCCAGGGGAGAGCAGATGGCTACACCTTC. This sequence joins TRBV7-9 and TRBJ1-2; weak D call: TRBD1 (6 bases). The germline gives CDR1 SEHNR, CDR2 FQNEAQ (reference sequence). The ends were cut back, 1 base at V and 6 bases at J, with 15 bases in the middle. The CDR3 is made up of 15 amino acids.

The gene calls are TRBV5-4 and TRBJ2-3; 9 positions match TRBD2. Germline CDR1 SGHNT, CDR2 YYREEE (reference sequence). The length of the CDR3 is 16 residues. Trimming at V came to 3 bases and at J to 2 bases, leaving 7 bases not matched to a gene. The chain's CDR3 is CASSSKRGVYTDTQYF. The CDR3 DNA sequence: TGTGCCAGCAGCTCCAAGCGGGGGGTTTACACAGATACGCAGTATTTT.

The chain employs TRBV7-3 and TRBJ2-2; D might be TRBD2 (6 bases). CDR1 is SGHTA, CDR2 FQGTGA, per germline. This CDR3 spans 13 amino acids. The V end lost 7 bases, the J end lost 4 bases, and 10 bases lay between the germline ends. The CDR3 nucleotides are TGTGCCAGCAACGCAGCGGGCACCGGGGAGCTGTTTTTT. Protein sequence: CASNAAGTGELFF.

The CDR3 DNA reads TGTGCCAGCCAGGACAGCCACTTGAGGACTGAAGCTTTCTTT. It is translated as CASQDSHLRTEAFF. The rearrangement joins TRBV3-1 to TRBJ1-1; a possible D gene is TRBD1 (6 bases). The CDR3 totals 14 residues. Trimming took 8 bases from V and 5 from J, leaving 18 bases between them. Germline-derived CDR1 and CDR2 are LGHDT and YNNKEL (reference sequence). Filled out from reference TRBV3-1 and TRBJ1-1, the complete variable domain reads DTAVSQTPKYLVTQMGNDKSIKCEQNLGHDTMYWYKQDSKKFLKIMFSYNNKELIINETVPNRFSPKSPDKAHLNLHINSLELGDSAVYFCASQDSHLRTEAFFGQGTRLTVV.

The rearrangement joins TRBV24-1 to TRBJ1-5; D unresolved. Germline CDR1 is KGHDR and CDR2 is SFDVKD. V was pared by 1 base and J by 4 bases, with 7 bases between. The CDR3 is 14 amino acids. The CDR3 protein is CATSDFSGNQPQHF. CDR3 nucleotides: TGTGCCACCAGTGATTTTTCGGGGAATCAGCCCCAGCATTTT.

The chain recombines TRBV10-3 with TRBJ2-3; D perhaps matches TRBD2 (5 bases). The germline gives CDR1 ENHRY, CDR2 SYGVKD. The CDR3 length is 15 residues. Deletions cut 0 bases from V and 4 bases from J, with 11 bases between. The CDR3 bases are TGTGCCATCAGTGAGTCTATAGGAGGCGCAGATACGCAGTATTTT. Its translation: CAISESIGGADTQYF.

The gene calls are TRBV3-1 and TRBJ2-1; TRBD1 is a possible D gene (6 bases). The CDR3 has 14 residues. Germline V CDR1 and CDR2: LGHDT, YNNKEL (reference sequence). V was trimmed by 0 bases and J by 7 bases, leaving 10 bases between them. Here the CDR3 DNA reads TGTGCCAGCAGCCAAGAGCCAGGGGAGAATGAGCAGTTCTTC. Translating gives CASSQEPGENEQFF.

V gene TRBV4-2 combines with J gene TRBJ1-2; D remains ambiguous. Germline CDR1 reads LGHNA; CDR2 reads YNFKEQ. Trimming removed 0 bases from V and 3 bases from J, with 11 bases in between. This CDR3 has 15 residues. For the CDR3, the DNA is TGTGCCAGCAGCCAAGAAGATCGTCTGGACTATGGCTACACCTTC. Protein sequence: CASSQEDRLDYGYTF.